The source of this TCR beta chain is a study of molecular identifiers for immune sequencing clone quantification. With RNA at 10%, 30% or 50%, naive CD8 libraries came from approximately 22,000 to 940,000 sorted cells. Naive CD8 T cells were FACS-sorted by CD8+CD4-CCR7+CD45RA+ markers. This clonotype appeared many times. The CDR3 has 13 residues. Between the trimmed V and J ends, which lost 2 bases and 3 bases, there was a span of 7 bases. Germline CDR1 is MNHEY and CDR2 is SVGEGT. Via MiXCR, TCRdb re-called the PCR reads, giving one row per CDR3 protein. The sample yields roughly 300,000 distinct CDR3 sequences, about a quarter seen once.

The specimen was naive CD8+ T cells from blood, with Jurkat cell RNA spiked in. As for subset: FACS-sorted CD8+CD4-CCR7+CD45RA+ naive T cells. This rearrangement joins TRBV6-2 or TRBV6-3 to TRBJ1-1; D not resolved. This receptor was taken from a human donor in good health. Some libraries in this study had Jurkat cell RNA spiked in. CDR3 sequence (DNA): TGTGCCAGCAGTTACGGTCTGGACACTGAAGCTTTCTTT. Translating it yields CASSYGLDTEAFF.